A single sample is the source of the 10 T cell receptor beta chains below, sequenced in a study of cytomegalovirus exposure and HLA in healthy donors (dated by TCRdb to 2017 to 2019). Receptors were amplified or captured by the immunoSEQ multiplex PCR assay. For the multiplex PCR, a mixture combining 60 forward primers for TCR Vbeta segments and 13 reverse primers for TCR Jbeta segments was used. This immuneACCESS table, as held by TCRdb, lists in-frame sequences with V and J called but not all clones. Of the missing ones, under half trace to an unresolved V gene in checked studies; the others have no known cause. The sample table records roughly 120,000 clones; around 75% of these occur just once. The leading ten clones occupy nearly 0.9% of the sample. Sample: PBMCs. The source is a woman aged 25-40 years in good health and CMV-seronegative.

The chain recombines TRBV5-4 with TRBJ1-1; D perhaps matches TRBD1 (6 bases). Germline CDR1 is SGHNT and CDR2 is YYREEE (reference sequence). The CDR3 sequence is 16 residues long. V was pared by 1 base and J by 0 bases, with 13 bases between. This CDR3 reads CASSLTLGGLNTEAFF. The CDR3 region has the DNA TGTGCCAGCAGCTTGACTCTTGGGGGCTTGAACACTGAAGCTTTCTTT.

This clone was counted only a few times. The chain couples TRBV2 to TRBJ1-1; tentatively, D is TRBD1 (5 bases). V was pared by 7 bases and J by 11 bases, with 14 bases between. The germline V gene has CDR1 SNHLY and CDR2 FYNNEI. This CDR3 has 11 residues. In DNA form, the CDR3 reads TGTGCCAGCAACCAGGGTTGTGAGGCTTTCTTT. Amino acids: CASNQGCEAFF.

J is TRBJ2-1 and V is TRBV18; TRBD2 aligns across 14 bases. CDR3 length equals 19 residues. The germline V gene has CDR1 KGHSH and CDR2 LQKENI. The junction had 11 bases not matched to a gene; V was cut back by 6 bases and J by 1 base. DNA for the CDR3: TGTGCCAGCTCCGAGATTGGGACTAGCGGGAGTTCGTCCTACAATGAGCAGTTCTTC. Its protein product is CASSEIGTSGSSSYNEQFF.

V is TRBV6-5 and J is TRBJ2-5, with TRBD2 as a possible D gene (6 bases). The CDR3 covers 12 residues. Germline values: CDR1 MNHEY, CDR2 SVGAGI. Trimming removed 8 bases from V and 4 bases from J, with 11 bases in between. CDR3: CASVGGSETQYF. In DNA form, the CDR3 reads TGTGCCAGCGTCGGGGGTTCAGAGACCCAGTACTTC.

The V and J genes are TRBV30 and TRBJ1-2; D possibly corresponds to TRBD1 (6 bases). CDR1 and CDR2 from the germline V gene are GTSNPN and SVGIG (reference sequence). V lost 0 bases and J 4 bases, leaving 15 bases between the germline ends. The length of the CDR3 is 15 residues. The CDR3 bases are TGTGCCTGGAGTGTTACAGGGATCATCGGCTATGGCTACACCTTC. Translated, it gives CAWSVTGIIGYGYTF.

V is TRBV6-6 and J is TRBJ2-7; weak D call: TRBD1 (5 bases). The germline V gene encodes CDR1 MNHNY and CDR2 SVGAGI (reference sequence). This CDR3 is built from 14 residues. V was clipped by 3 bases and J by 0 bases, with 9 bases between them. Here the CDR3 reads CASSYSTASYEQYF. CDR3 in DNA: TGTGCCAGCAGTTATTCGACAGCCTCCTACGAGCAGTACTTC.

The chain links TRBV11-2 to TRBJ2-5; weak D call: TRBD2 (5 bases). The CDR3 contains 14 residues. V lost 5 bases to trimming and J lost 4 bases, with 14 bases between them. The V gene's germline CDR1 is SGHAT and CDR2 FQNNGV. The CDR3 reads CASSREPGLETQYF. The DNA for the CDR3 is TGTGCCAGCAGCCGAGAACCGGGGTTAGAGACCCAGTACTTC.

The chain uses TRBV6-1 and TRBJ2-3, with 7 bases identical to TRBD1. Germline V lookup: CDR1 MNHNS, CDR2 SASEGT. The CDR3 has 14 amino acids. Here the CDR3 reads CAHSLGQVSDTQYF. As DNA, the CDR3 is TGTGCACATAGCCTAGGACAGGTATCAGATACGCAGTATTTT.

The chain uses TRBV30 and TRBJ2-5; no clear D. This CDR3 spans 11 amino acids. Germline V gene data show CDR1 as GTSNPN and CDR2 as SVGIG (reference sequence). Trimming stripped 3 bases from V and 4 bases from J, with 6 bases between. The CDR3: CAWSHGETQYF. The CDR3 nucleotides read TGTGCCTGGAGCCACGGAGAGACCCAGTACTTC.

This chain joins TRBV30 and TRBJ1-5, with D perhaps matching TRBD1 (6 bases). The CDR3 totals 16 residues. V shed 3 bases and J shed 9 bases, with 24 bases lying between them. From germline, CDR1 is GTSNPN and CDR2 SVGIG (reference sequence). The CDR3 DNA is TGTGCCTGGAGAGAAACTTGGGGGGGGCCATATCGGCCCCAGCATTTT. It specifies CAWRETWGGPYRPQHF.